This passage covers 22 T cell receptor beta chains from one sample sequenced in a study of blood T cells in healthy people across ages. Sample-barcoded 5' priming and a J-beta primer mix drove a second PCR of roughly 6 to 12 cycles. TCRdb fed the 5' RACE reads into MiXCR, producing one record per CDR3 protein. The sample carries 500,000 to 700,000 distinct CDR3 sequences, approximately 30% recorded once. The sequenced sample consisted of blood. The receptors derive from a woman aged 80 or over in good health.

Turning to this clonotype: Its ends do not fully match the called genes, so a read error is possible. This chain links TRBV4-1 with TRBJ2-5, with 7 bases that match TRBD1. The V gene's germline CDR1 is MGHRA and CDR2 YSYEKL. This CDR3 is built from 14 residues. The CDR3: CACSLRTGQETQYF. The CDR3 nucleotides read TGCGCCTGCAGCCTTCGGACAGGCCAAGAGACCCAGTACTTC.

This chain connects TRBV6-2 or TRBV6-3 to TRBJ2-1; D ambiguous. The DNA end favors TRBJ2-7, so the J call may be wrong. Germline CDR1 is MNHEY and CDR2 is SVGEGT. The CDR3 spans 16 residues. CDR3 DNA sequence: TGTGCCAGCAGTTGCTCAATAGGTCAAGCCTACAATGAGCAGTACTTC. Amino acid sequence: CASSCSIGQAYNEQYF.

This clonotype was seen only a few times. Since a much larger clone is just one base distant, this may be a read error. The V gene is TRBV5-5, the J gene TRBJ2-5; 7 bases are a match to TRBD2. Looked up from germline, CDR1 is SGHKS and CDR2 is YYEKEE (reference sequence). V shed 3 bases, J shed 4 bases, and the junction held 9 bases outside the gene matches. The CDR3 loop spans 15 amino acids. CDR3 sequence reads: CASSSWGRDVETQYF. The CDR3 region has the DNA TGTGCCAGCAGCTCCTGGGGGAGGGACGTAGAGACCCAGTACTTC.

This clonotype showed up just a few times. The chain uses TRBV20-1 and TRBJ2-7, with a tentative D call TRBD2 (6 bases). Germline V gene sequence: CDR1 DFQATT, CDR2 SNEGSKA (reference sequence). V was trimmed by 6 bases and J by 5 bases, leaving 23 bases between them. This CDR3 spans 15 amino acids. The chain's CDR3 is CSAGPQAGSGNEQYF. The CDR3 DNA follows: TGCAGTGCAGGCCCGCAGGCGGGGTCTGGGAACGAGCAGTACTTC.

This clonotype was found many times. This rearrangement joins TRBV20-1 to TRBJ1-6; D gene unclear. The CDR3 spans 13 residues. Between the trimmed V and J ends, which lost 1 base and 7 bases, there was a span of 8 bases. Germline assignment: CDR1 DFQATT and CDR2 SNEGSKA (reference sequence). CDR3 region: CSARVTVNSPLHF. CDR3 bases: TGCAGTGCTAGAGTTACAGTGAATTCACCCCTCCACTTT.

The chain links TRBV7-2 to TRBJ2-5; 11 bases map to TRBD2. The J call could be wrong; TRBJ2-7 is a better fit for the DNA end. Germline loops: CDR1 SGHTA, CDR2 FQGNSA. There are 14 residues in the CDR3. The CDR3 DNA reads as TGTGCCAGCAACCCTAGCGGGGGGACCGCCGAGCAGTACTTC. It yields the protein CASNPSGGTAEQYF.

The V gene is TRBV4-3, the J gene TRBJ2-5; perhaps TRBD2 as D (6 bases). Germline values: CDR1 LGHNA, CDR2 YSLEER. This CDR3 region has 17 residues. Deletions cut 0 bases from V and 11 bases from J, with 25 bases between. The CDR3 protein is CASSQDRRLGGSNEQYF. The DNA for the CDR3 is TGCGCCAGCAGCCAAGATAGGAGGCTAGGAGGGTCCAATGAGCAGTACTTC.

This clonotype was counted between two and nine times. The chain carries TRBV14 and TRBJ1-2; no clear D gene. CDR3 length: 12 amino acids. Trimming removed 0 bases at V and 8 bases at J, with 7 bases between. Germline V gene sequence: CDR1 SGHDN, CDR2 FVKESK. CDR3 DNA: TGTGCCAGCAGCCAAGAACTTAAGGGCTACACCTTC. Translated, it gives CASSQELKGYTF.

In the case of this clonotype: This could be a read error, since a much larger clone is one nucleotide away. The chain has TRBV10-3 and TRBJ1-4; TRBD1 is a possible D gene (6 bases). There are 14 residues in the CDR3. V was shortened by 0 bases and J by 4 bases, with 6 bases between the two germline ends. Germline-derived CDR1 and CDR2 are ENHRY and SYGVKD. The CDR3 nucleotides are TGTGCCATCAGTGAGTCAGGGGGTAATGAAAAACTGTTTTTT. This encodes CAISESGGNEKLFF.

The table lists this clonotype with many counts. The rearrangement uses TRBV5-1 and TRBJ2-7, with a weak D call TRBD1 (5 bases). The CDR3 is 14 amino acids. V dropped 0 bases and J dropped 2 bases, with 9 bases sitting between them. The germline V gene has CDR1 SGHRS and CDR2 YFSETQ. The CDR3 coding sequence is TGCGCCAGCAGCTTGGCCAGGGTCCCCTACGAGCAGTACTTC. This sequence encodes CASSLARVPYEQYF.

This clonotype was recorded a few times. The chain has TRBV7-9 and TRBJ1-4, with D possibly matching TRBD1 (6 bases). V lost 5 bases and J lost 0, with 22 bases in between. This CDR3 comprises 19 residues. Germline V gene lookup returns CDR1 SEHNR and CDR2 FQNEAQ (reference sequence). CDR3 in amino acids: CASSPAVGGPKATNEKLFF. In DNA form, the CDR3 reads TGTGCCAGCAGCCCAGCGGTAGGGGGGCCGAAGGCAACTAATGAAAAACTGTTTTTT.

Details on this clonotype: A much larger clone is a single base away; this may be a read error. The rearrangement joins TRBV7-2 to TRBJ1-5, with D possibly matching TRBD2 (6 bases). The end of the DNA aligns better with TRBJ2-3, so the J call may be wrong. Germline V gene sequence: CDR1 SGHTA, CDR2 FQGNSA. There are 16 residues in the CDR3. The CDR3: CASSAKVAGLNQPQYF. In DNA form, the CDR3 reads TGTGCCAGCAGCGCGAAGGTGGCGGGACTCAATCAGCCCCAGTATTTT.

The chain carries TRBV27 and TRBJ1-2, with 9 bases lining up with TRBD1. J gave up 5 bases and V 5 bases, and 12 bases lay outside the gene matches. The CDR3 contains 16 residues. Germline values: CDR1 MNHEY, CDR2 SMNVEV (reference sequence). The chain's CDR3 is CASSDHRDRVGYGYTF. The CDR3 DNA follows: TGTGCCAGCAGTGACCACCGGGACAGGGTTGGGTATGGCTACACCTTC.

The sample holds many counts of this clonotype. The chain is built from TRBV5-1 and TRBJ2-6, with 8 positions matching TRBD1. CDR3 length equals 17 residues. Germline V gene data show CDR1 as SGHRS and CDR2 as YFSETQ. J gave up 0 bases and V 4 bases, and 6 bases lay outside the gene matches. CDR3 amino acids: CASSRTGQNSGANVLTF. The CDR3 DNA reads as TGCGCCAGCAGCCGGACAGGGCAAAACTCTGGGGCCAACGTCCTGACTTTC.

V usage is TRBV6-2 or TRBV6-3 and J usage is TRBJ1-5, with 10 bases identical to TRBD1. This CDR3 spans 17 amino acids. V lost 5 bases and J lost 3; bases outside the gene matches: 10. Looked up from germline, CDR1 is MNHEY and CDR2 is SVGEGT. CDR3 amino acids: CASSPLRQGAFNQPQHF. CDR3 in DNA: TGTGCCAGCAGTCCGCTTAGACAGGGGGCCTTCAATCAGCCCCAGCATTTT.

Regarding this clonotype: An end of the junction does not agree with germline; a read error may underlie this. The gene calls are TRBV7-2 and TRBJ2-7; 9 bases align to TRBD2. Germline CDR1 SGHTA, CDR2 FQGNSA. The CDR3 runs to 15 residues. Here the CDR3 DNA reads TGCGCCAGCAGCCCATCCTTAGCGGGAGTACACGAGCAGTACTTC. Amino acids: CASSPSLAGVHEQYF.

This clonotype showed up many times. The rearrangement links TRBV5-6 to TRBJ2-4; 7 positions match TRBD2. The CDR3 covers 15 residues. The germline V gene encodes CDR1 SGHDT and CDR2 YYEEEE. Trimming took 1 base from V and 13 from J; bases not matched to a gene: 14. CDR3 loop: CASSLMGRGGSEQYF. In DNA, the CDR3 is TGTGCCAGCAGCTTGATGGGGAGGGGTGGGTCGGAGCAGTACTTC.

The table lists this clonotype with a few counts. Germline is not matched at one junction end, which may reflect a read error. This chain connects TRBV20-1 to TRBJ1-6; TRBD1 agrees at 11 bases. The germline V gene encodes CDR1 DFQATT and CDR2 SNEGSKA (reference sequence). The CDR3 has 19 residues. CDR3 coding DNA: TGCAGTGCTGGAGACCCCTGGGACAGGGGGATCTCCTATAATTCACCCCTCCACTTT. It is translated as CSAGDPWDRGISYNSPLHF.

In this sample, this clonotype turned up many times. The chain is built from TRBV20-1 and TRBJ2-1; TRBD2 matches 9 bases. V was pared by 0 bases and J by 4 bases, with 7 bases of the junction left unmatched. Germline CDR1 is DFQATT and CDR2 is SNEGSKA (reference sequence). The CDR3 sequence is 16 residues long. CDR3 DNA sequence: TGCAGTGCTAGAGATTCAAGCGGGGGGTCTTACAATGAGCAGTTCTTC. Translation: CSARDSSGGSYNEQFF.

The chain uses TRBV10-3 and TRBJ2-7, with D possibly being TRBD2 (5 bases). V was shortened by 0 bases and J by 7 bases, with 19 bases between the two germline ends. CDR3 size: 16 residues. In germline, CDR1 is ENHRY, CDR2 SYGVKD. CDR3 protein: CAISESSGCSRLEQYF. The CDR3 coding sequence is TGTGCCATCAGTGAGTCGTCGGGGTGCTCCCGTTTGGAGCAGTACTTC.

This clonotype was counted many times. The CDR3 reads CASSRMTSGANEQFF. CDR3 DNA: TGTGCCAGCAGCCGAATGACTAGCGGGGCCAATGAGCAGTTCTTC. This rearrangement joins TRBV7-2 to TRBJ2-1; TRBD2 agrees at 11 bases. Germline trimming cut 5 bases from V and 6 bases from J; bases unmatched to any gene: 6. This CDR3 contains 15 residues. Germline V gives CDR1 SGHTA, CDR2 FQGNSA.

This clonotype was observed many times. The V gene is TRBV5-1, the J gene TRBJ2-7; D is ambiguous. The CDR3 has 17 amino acids. Per germline, CDR1 SGHRS and CDR2 YFSETQ. V lost 4 bases and J lost 2, with 22 bases in between. The DNA of the CDR3 is TGCGCCAGCAGCCAAGAAATTGGACGGGTCATTACCTACGAGCAGTACTTC. Its protein product is CASSQEIGRVITYEQYF.